Listed below are T cell receptor beta chains from one sample, sequenced in a study of early T cells in non-severe SARS-CoV-2 infection. TCRdb fed the 5' RACE reads into MiXCR, producing one record per CDR3 protein. In the table there are roughly 120,000 distinct CDR3 sequences, more than 13% of which are singletons. Sequences were obtained from whole blood. All receptors derive from an adult who was a healthcare worker with PCR-confirmed SARS-CoV-2 infection or an uninfected control (not recorded which). Both conserved end residues are part of each CDR3. D genes are given only for firm matches. Clone size is not always given. Where it is, it says once, few, many or a class for expanded clones.

clone size | D gene | J gene | V gene | CDR3 DNA | CDR3 protein
many | NA | TRBJ1-2 | TRBV30 | TGTGCCTGGATAGAAAGGAACTATGGCTACACCTTC | CAWIERNYGYTF
many | TRBD1 | TRBJ2-1 | TRBV5-5 | TGTGCCAGCAGCTACGCCGGGACAGGAGTGTACAATGAGCAGTTCTTC | CASSYAGTGVYNEQFF
NA | TRBD1 | TRBJ1-2 | TRBV5-4 | TGTGCCAGCAGCTTGGCCGACAGGGGGACAGGTGGCTACACCTTC | CASSLADRGTGGYTF
NA | TRBD2 | TRBJ2-1 | TRBV5-6 | TGTGCCAGCAGCACGACTAGCGGGGCAGATTATCTTGAGCAGTTCTTC | CASSTTSGADYLEQFF
NA | NA | TRBJ1-1 | TRBV4-1 | TGCGCCAGCAGCCAAGAGGGCCTGAACACTGAAGCTTTCTTT | CASSQEGLNTEAFF
NA | NA | TRBJ2-7 | TRBV9 | TGTGCCAGCAGCGTAGGCCCAGCGACCTACGAGCAGTACTTC | CASSVGPATYEQYF
few | TRBD2 | TRBJ2-7 | TRBV9 | TGTGCCAGCAGCAACCGGGGGGACGCCTACGAGCAGTACTTC | CASSNRGDAYEQYF
many | NA | TRBJ1-6 | TRBV25-1 | TGTGCCAGCAGTGAGATCGACAGCCCACCTTCACCCCTCCACTTT | CASSEIDSPPSPLHF
NA | NA | TRBJ2-3 | TRBV7-8 | TGTGCCAGCAGCTTAAATGCAATAACAGATACGCAGTATTTT | CASSLNAITDTQYF
few | NA | TRBJ1-1 | TRBV6-5 | TGTGCCAGCAGTTACGGGTTCGGAGAAGCTTTCTTT | CASSYGFGEAFF
NA | NA | TRBJ2-7 | TRBV30 | TGTGCCTGGAGTGAAGGACACCGTATCGAGCAGTACTTC | CAWSEGHRIEQYF